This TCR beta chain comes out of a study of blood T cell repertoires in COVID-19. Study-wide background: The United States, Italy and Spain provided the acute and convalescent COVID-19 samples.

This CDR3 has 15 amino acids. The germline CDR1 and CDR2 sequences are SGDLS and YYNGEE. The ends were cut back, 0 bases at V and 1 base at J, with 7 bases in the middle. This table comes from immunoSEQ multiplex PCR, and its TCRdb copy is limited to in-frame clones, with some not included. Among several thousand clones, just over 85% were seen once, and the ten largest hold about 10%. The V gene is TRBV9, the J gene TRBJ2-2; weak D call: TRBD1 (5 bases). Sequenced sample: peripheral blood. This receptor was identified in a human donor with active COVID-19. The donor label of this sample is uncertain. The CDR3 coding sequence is TGTGCCAGCAGCGTAGGACAGAGGAACACCGGGGAGCTGTTTTTT. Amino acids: CASSVGQRNTGELFF.